This T cell receptor (beta chain) was obtained from a study of T cell changes during pregnancy in multiple sclerosis (dated by TCRdb to the late 2010s). The study in broad terms: The study examined how the T cell repertoire changed over the course of pregnancy in women with multiple sclerosis.

CDR1 and CDR2 are drawn from the germline V gene: SGHAT, FQNNGV. The cysteine opens and the phenylalanine closes a CDR3 of 17 amino acids. Solely the CDR3 DNA is kept, with 51 bases framed from the first base. Compared with germline, V lacks 1 base and J lacks 7 bases; bases without a gene match: 11. Comments on this clone: Its antigen remains unidentified. Within one base of it there is no much larger clone, and no base qualities were kept.

The library was built by means of the immunoSEQ multiplex PCR assay. This immuneACCESS table, as held by TCRdb, lists in-frame sequences with V and J called but not all clones. Of the missing ones, under half trace to an unresolved V gene in checked studies; the others have no known cause. For this sample the table gives approximately 99,000 clones, of which 75% to 95% were detected only once. The ten biggest clones cover around 0.78% of the sample. The sample here was peripheral blood, taken in the second trimester of pregnancy. This clonotype was sampled from a female donor in good health, enrolled as a control in a pregnancy study. Recombination linked TRBV11-2 to TRBJ2-1; 9 of the junction bases match TRBD2. The bases are TGTGCCAGCAGCTTAGTTTATCCGCGGGGGGGCCATAATGAGCAGTTCTTC. This codes for CASSLVYPRGGHNEQFF.